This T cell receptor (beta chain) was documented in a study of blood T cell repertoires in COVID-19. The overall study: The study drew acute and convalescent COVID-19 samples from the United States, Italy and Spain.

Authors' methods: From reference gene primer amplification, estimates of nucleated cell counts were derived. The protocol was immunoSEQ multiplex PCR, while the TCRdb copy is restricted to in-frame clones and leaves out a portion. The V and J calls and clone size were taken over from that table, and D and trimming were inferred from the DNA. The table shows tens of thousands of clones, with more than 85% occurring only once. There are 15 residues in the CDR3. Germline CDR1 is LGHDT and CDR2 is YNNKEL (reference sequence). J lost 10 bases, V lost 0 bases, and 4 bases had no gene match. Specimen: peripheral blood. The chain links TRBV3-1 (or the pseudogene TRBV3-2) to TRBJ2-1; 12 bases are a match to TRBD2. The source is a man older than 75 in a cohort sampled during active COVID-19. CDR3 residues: CASSQERLAGGEQFF. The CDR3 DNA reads TGTGCCAGCAGCCAAGAGCGGCTAGCGGGAGGGGAGCAGTTCTTC.